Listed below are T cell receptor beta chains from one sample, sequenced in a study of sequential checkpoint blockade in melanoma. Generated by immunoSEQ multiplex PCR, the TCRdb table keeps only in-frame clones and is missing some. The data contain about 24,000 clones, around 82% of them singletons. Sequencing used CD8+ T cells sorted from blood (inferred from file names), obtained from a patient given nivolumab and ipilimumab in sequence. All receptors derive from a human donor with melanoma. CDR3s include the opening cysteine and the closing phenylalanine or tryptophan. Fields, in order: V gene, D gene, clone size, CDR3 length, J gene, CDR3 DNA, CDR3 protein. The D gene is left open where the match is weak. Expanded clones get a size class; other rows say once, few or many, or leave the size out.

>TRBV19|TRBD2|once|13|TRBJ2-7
TGTGCCAGTAGTATGCGGGAGAGGAACGAGCAGTACTTC
CASSMRERNEQYF
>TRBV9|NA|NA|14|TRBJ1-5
TGTGCCAGCAGCGTGACGGGAAGCAATCAGCCCCAGCATTTT
CASSVTGSNQPQHF
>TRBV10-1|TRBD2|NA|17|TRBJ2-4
TGCGCCAACAGTGAGGTGTTGCGGGAGTTGGTCAAAAACATTCAGTACTTC
CANSEVLRELVKNIQYF
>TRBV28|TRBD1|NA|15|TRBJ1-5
TGTGCCAGCAGCGCCCCGACAGGGAACAATCAGCCCCAGCATTTT
CASSAPTGNNQPQHF
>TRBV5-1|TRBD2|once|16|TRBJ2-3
TGCGCCAGCAGCTTAGGGGCGGGAGCCCCCGCAGATACGCAGTATTTT
CASSLGAGAPADTQYF
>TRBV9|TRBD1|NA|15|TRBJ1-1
TGTGCCAGCAGCGTAGGGACAGGGAGGAACACTGAAGCTTTCTTT
CASSVGTGRNTEAFF
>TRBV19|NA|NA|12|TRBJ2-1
TGTGCCAGTAGTATACGGGACAAGGGAATAGTCTTC
CASSIRDKGIVF
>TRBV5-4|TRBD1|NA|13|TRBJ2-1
TGTGCCAGCAGCGCAACAGGGGTTGATGAGCAGTTCTTC
CASSATGVDEQFF
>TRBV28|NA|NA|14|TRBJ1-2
TGTGCCAGCAGTCCCCAAACGGCAGGGGATGGCTACACCTTC
CASSPQTAGDGYTF
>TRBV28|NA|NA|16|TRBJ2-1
TGTGCCAGCAGATTAGGGGGAGGGCTCTCCTACAATGAGCAGTTCTTC
CASRLGGGLSYNEQFF
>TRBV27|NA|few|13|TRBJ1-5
TGTGCCAGCAGTCCCACAGGCAATCAGCCCCAGCATTTT
CASSPTGNQPQHF
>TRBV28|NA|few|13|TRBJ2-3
TGTGCCAGCAAGGAGGGCAGCACAGATACGCAGTATTTT
CASKEGSTDTQYF
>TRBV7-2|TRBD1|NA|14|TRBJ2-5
TGTGCCAGCAGCTCGGGACAGGGTGGTGGGGAGCAGTACTTC
CASSSGQGGGEQYF
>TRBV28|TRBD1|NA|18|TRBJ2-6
TGTGCCAGCAGTTCACCCCCGGGACAGGGTCTGGGGGCCAACGTCCTGACTTTC
CASSSPPGQGLGANVLTF
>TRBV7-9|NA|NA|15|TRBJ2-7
TGTGCCAGCAGCCCCTGGCAGGAAAGCTCCTACGAGCAGTACTTC
CASSPWQESSYEQYF
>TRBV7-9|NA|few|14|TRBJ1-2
TGTGCCAGCAGCTTTACGACTGCTAACTATGGCTACACCTTC
CASSFTTANYGYTF
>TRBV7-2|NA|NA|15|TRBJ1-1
TGTGCCAGCAGCTTAACGACAGGAAGGAACACTGAAGCTTTCTTT
CASSLTTGRNTEAFF
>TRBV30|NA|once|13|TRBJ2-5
TGTGCCTGGACTAAGCCCAACGGGGAGACCCAGTACTTC
CAWTKPNGETQYF
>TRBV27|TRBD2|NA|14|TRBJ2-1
TGTGCCAGCACTTCGGGGACTAGCGGGGGTGAGCAGTTCTTC
CASTSGTSGGEQFF
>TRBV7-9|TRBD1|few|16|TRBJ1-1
TGTGCCAGCAGCCCTCGCTACCCGGGACAGGGCACTGAAGCTTTCTTT
CASSPRYPGQGTEAFF